Listed below are T cell receptor beta chains from one sample, sequenced in a study of breast tumors, draining lymph nodes, adjacent tissues. TCRdb ran MiXCR on the multiplex PCR reads and lists one entry per CDR3 protein. Found here are about 140,000 distinct CDR3 sequences, about 30% of them singletons; the top ten hold about 2.5%. What was sequenced was axillary lymph node tissue. The receptors stem from a female donor with breast cancer. Some clones in this sample may be carry-over from other donors' samples. CDR3s include the opening cysteine and the closing phenylalanine or tryptophan. A D gene is named only where the DNA matches it firmly. Expanded clones are given a class, and other clones once, few, many or no size at all.

v_gene,d_gene,j_gene,abundance,CDR3aa,CDR3nt
TRBV5-6,TRBD2,TRBJ2-3,many,CASSRGADTQYF,TGTGCCAGCAGCCGGGGGGCAGATACGCAGTATTTT
TRBV6-6,NA,TRBJ1-5,many,CASTPQRAQPQHF,TGTGCCAGCACCCCTCAGAGGGCCCAGCCCCAGCATTTT
TRBV5-1,NA,TRBJ2-3,many,CASSLVGGITDTQYF,TGCGCCAGCAGCTTGGTGGGGGGTATCACAGATACGCAGTATTTT
TRBV18,NA,TRBJ1-1,NA,CASSPGYGTEAFF,TGTGCCAGCTCACCAGGGTATGGCACTGAAGCTTTCTTT
TRBV7-8,NA,TRBJ1-5,many,CASSLTTKLQPQHF,TGTGCCAGCAGCTTAACGACAAAGTTGCAGCCCCAGCATTTT
TRBV20-1,TRBD2,TRBJ2-7,many,CSASVETSVPHEQYF,TGCAGTGCCTCCGTGGAGACTAGCGTCCCCCACGAGCAGTACTTC
TRBV20-1,TRBD1,TRBJ2-3,NA,CSAMGLDGTDTQYF,TGCAGTGCTATGGGCCTTGATGGGACAGACACGCAGTATTTT
TRBV19,NA,TRBJ2-2,many,CASSTRSGNTGELFF,TGTGCCAGTAGCACAAGGTCAGGGAACACCGGGGAGCTGTTTTTT
TRBV6-4,TRBD1,TRBJ2-2,many,CASGENRGTGELFF,TGTGCCAGCGGAGAGAACAGGGGTACCGGGGAGCTGTTTTTT
TRBV20-1,NA,TRBJ1-2,many,CSASPPTGTRVGYTF,TGCAGTGCTTCGCCCCCAACCGGGACAAGGGTGGGTTACACCTTC
TRBV7-3,NA,TRBJ1-1,NA,CASSTVTTMGTEAFF,TGTGCCAGCAGCACAGTCACAACAATGGGCACTGAAGCTTTCTTT
TRBV5-1,NA,TRBJ1-5,many,CASSLQGVGQPQHF,TGCGCCAGCAGCTTACAGGGAGTGGGCCAGCCCCAGCATTTT
TRBV7-2,NA,TRBJ1-5,many,CASSLPEGQPQHF,TGTGCCAGCAGCTTACCCGAGGGCCAGCCCCAGCATTTT
TRBV3-1,NA,TRBJ1-6,many,CASSQGDKMNSPLHF,TGTGCCAGCAGCCAAGGGGACAAGATGAATTCACCCCTCCACTTT
TRBV7-9,NA,TRBJ2-6,NA,CASRLGGAGANVLTF,TGTGCCAGCAGATTAGGGGGGGCTGGGGCCAACGTCCTGACTTTC
TRBV29-1,NA,TRBJ2-7,NA,CSVVDMGQGIHEQYF,TGCAGCGTTGTTGATATGGGTCAGGGGATCCACGAGCAGTACTTC
TRBV19,TRBD1,TRBJ1-6,many,CASSIQGGDSPLHF,TGTGCCAGTAGTATCCAAGGGGGCGATTCACCCCTCCACTTT
TRBV3-1,NA,TRBJ1-5,many,CASSQSVGGIQPQHF,TGTGCCAGCAGCCAATCGGTCGGGGGCATTCAGCCCCAGCATTTT
TRBV4-1,NA,TRBJ1-5,many,CASSQDVSGHQPQHF,TGCGCCAGCAGCCAAGATGTATCGGGGCATCAGCCCCAGCATTTT
TRBV24-1,TRBD1,TRBJ1-5,many,CATSDYWPGTGRNSNQPQHF,TGTGCCACCAGTGACTATTGGCCGGGGACAGGGAGGAATAGCAATCAGCCCCAGCATTTT
TRBV9,NA,TRBJ2-3,NA,CASSVGTWGTDTQYF,TGTGCCAGCAGCGTGGGCACCTGGGGCACAGATACGCAGTATTTT
TRBV6-2/TRBV6-3,NA,TRBJ2-3,NA,CASSHPTSDRAVGTDTQYF,TGTGCCAGCAGTCACCCGACCTCGGACCGAGCGGTGGGCACAGATACGCAGTATTTT
TRBV5-1,TRBD2,TRBJ2-7,NA,CASSLTAGDSYEQYF,TGCGCCAGCAGCTTGACGGCGGGGGATAGTTACGAGCAGTACTTC